This T cell receptor (beta chain) was identified in a study of shared clonotypes between healthy human individuals. Points from the study as a whole: Naive subsets tended to show greater estimated richness than memory subsets. When naive CD4 clonotypes were compared across a handful of donors, about 4.9% were shared.

Only in-frame clones appear in the TCRdb table, and some are missing; sequencing was by immunoSEQ multiplex PCR. The table records hundreds of thousands of clones, about 91% of them present only once. CD8 cells classed as naive were CD45RO-negative and positively selected for CCR7, excluding terminally differentiated effector memory CD45RA+ cells. Turning to this clone: What it binds is unknown.

Trimming shortened V by 5 bases and J by 6 bases, and 11 bases separated the two germline ends. The CDR3 spans 12 residues. The germline V gene has CDR1 LNHDA and CDR2 SQIVND (reference sequence). Source material: naive CD8+ T cells sorted from blood. The chain uses TRBV19 and TRBJ2-7; D possibly uses TRBD1 or TRBD2 (5 bases each). The receptor was derived from a man younger than 45 in good health. CDR3 bases: TGTGCCAGTAGTCCGGGGCTCGCCGAGCAGTACTTC. The encoded protein is CASSPGLAEQYF.